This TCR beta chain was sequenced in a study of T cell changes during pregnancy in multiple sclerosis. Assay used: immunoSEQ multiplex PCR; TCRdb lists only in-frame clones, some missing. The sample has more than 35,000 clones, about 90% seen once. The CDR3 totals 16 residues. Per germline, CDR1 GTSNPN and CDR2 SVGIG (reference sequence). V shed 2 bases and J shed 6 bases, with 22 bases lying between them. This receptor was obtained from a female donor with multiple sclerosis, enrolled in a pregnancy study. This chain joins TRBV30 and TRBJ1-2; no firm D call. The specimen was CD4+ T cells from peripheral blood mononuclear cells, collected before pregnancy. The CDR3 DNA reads TGTGCCTGGAGTACGGGTCGGCTGGGGAGGGAGAATGGCTACACCTTC. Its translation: CAWSTGRLGRENGYTF.